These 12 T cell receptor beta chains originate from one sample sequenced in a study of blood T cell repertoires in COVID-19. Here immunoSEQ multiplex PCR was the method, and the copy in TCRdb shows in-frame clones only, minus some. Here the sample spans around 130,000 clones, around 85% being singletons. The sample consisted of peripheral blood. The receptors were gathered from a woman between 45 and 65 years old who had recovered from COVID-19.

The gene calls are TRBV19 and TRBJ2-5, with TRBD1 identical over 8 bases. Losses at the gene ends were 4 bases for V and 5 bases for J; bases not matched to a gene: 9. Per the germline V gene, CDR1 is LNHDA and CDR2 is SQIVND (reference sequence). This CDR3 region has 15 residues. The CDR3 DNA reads TGTGCCAGTAGTAAAGGACAGGGTGGTAGGGAGACCCAGTACTTC. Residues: CASSKGQGGRETQYF.

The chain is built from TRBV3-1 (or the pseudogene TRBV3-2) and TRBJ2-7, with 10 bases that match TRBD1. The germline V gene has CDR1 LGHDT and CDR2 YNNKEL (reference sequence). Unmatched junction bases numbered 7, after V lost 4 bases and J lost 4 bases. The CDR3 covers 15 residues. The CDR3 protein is CASSPKDRGAYEQYF. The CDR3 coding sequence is TGTGCCAGCAGCCCTAAGGACAGGGGGGCATACGAGCAGTACTTC.

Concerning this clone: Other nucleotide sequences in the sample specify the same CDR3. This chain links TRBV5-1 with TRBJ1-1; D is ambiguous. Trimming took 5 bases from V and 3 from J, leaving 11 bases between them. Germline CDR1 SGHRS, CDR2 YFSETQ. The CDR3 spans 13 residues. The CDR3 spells CASSLLGDTEAFF. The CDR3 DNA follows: TGCGCCAGCAGTTTGCTAGGAGACACTGAAGCTTTCTTT.

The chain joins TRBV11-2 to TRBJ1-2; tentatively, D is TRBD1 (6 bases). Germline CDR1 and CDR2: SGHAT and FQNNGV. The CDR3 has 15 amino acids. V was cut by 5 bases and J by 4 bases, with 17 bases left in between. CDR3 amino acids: CASSPGQILAYGYTF. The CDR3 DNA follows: TGTGCCAGCAGCCCCGGACAGATACTTGCCTATGGCTACACCTTC.

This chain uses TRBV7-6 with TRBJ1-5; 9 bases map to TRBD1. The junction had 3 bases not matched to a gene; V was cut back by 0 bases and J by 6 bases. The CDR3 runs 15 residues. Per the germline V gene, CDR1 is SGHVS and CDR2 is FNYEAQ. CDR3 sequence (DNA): TGTGCCAGCAGCTTAGCGGGACAGGGTGGTCAGCCCCAGCATTTT. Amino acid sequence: CASSLAGQGGQPQHF.

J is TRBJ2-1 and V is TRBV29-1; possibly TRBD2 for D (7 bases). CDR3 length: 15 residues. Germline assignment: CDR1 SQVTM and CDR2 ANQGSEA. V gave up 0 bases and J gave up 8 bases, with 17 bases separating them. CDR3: CSVEDLGGRFDEQFF. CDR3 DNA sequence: TGCAGCGTTGAAGATCTCGGGGGGCGATTCGATGAGCAGTTCTTC.

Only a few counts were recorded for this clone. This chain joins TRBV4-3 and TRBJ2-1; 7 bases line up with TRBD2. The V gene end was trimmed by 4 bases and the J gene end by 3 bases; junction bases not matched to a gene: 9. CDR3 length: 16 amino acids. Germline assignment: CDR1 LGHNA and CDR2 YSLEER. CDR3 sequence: CASSRTLTGGYNEQFF. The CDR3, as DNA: TGCGCCAGCAGCCGAACTCTAACGGGAGGCTACAATGAGCAGTTCTTC.

The CDR3 is CASSQGRGLNSPLHF. CDR3 coding DNA: TGCGCCAGCAGCCAAGGGAGGGGGCTGAATTCACCCCTCCACTTT. The chain is built from TRBV4-3 and TRBJ1-6, with 7 bases aligning to TRBD1. CDR1 is LGHNA, CDR2 YSLEER, per germline. The V gene end was trimmed by 1 base and the J gene end by 7 bases; junction bases not matched to a gene: 4. The CDR3 extends over 15 amino acids.

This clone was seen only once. The CDR3 loop reads CASSLEASSYEQYF. Here the CDR3 DNA reads TGTGCCAGCAGCTTGGAAGCTAGCTCCTACGAGCAGTACTTC. The rearrangement joins TRBV5-6 to TRBJ2-7; D remains ambiguous. V lost 0 bases and J lost 0, with 7 bases in between. The CDR3 extends over 14 amino acids. Germline CDR1 and CDR2: SGHDT and YYEEEE.

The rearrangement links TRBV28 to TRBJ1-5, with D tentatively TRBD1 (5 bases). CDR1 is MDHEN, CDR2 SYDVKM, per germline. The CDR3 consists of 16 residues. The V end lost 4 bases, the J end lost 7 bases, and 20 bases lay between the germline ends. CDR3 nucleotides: TGTGCCAGCAGTTCGACAGCTAGGGGCCTAGTACAGCCCCAGCATTTT. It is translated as CASSSTARGLVQPQHF.

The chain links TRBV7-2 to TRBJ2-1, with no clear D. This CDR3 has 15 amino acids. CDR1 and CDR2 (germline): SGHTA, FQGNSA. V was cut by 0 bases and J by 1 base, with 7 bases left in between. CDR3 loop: CASSLARESYNEQFF. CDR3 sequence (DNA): TGTGCCAGCAGCTTAGCGCGAGAGTCCTACAATGAGCAGTTCTTC.

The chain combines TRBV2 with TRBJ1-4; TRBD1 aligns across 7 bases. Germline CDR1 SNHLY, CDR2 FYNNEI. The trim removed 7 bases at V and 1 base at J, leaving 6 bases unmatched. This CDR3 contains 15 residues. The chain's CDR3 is CASNPQGGTNEKLFF. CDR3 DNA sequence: TGTGCCAGCAACCCCCAGGGGGGAACTAATGAAAAACTGTTTTTT.